This T cell receptor (beta chain) is from a study of blood T cells in healthy people across ages. Whole-study results and caveats: Long-lived donors exceeded aged donors in naive CD4+ cells and diversity.

Researchers report isolating at least 6 million PBMCs per sample. The CDR3 spans 13 residues. Trimming took 4 bases from V and 1 from J, leaving 8 bases between them. Germline CDR1 SGHRS, CDR2 YFSETQ. This clonotype has just a few counts. Its target is not known. PCR was performed a second time for about 7 to 12 cycles using a sample-barcoded 5' primer and a J-beta primer mix. TCRdb fed the 5' RACE reads into MiXCR, producing one record per CDR3 protein. The sample includes around 900,000 distinct CDR3 sequences, 51% seen only once; the top ten take about a fifth. The specimen was blood. This sequence originates from a woman aged 55-75 years in good health. This chain uses TRBV5-1 with TRBJ2-5; D is possibly TRBD2 (6 bases). CDR3 sequence reads: CASSKEGQETQYF. The CDR3 DNA reads TGCGCCAGCAGCAAGGAGGGCCAAGAGACCCAGTACTTC.